This T cell receptor (beta chain) was sequenced during a study of preoperative IRX-2 immunotherapy in early breast cancer (dated by TCRdb to about 2019). The library was obtained by the immunoSEQ multiplex PCR assay. The source is immuneACCESS, and TCRdb retained only in-frame sequences with V and J called. Part of the clones is not carried over; for the studies checked, unresolved V genes explain less than half of this, and the remainder is unexplained. The sample table holds 30,000 to 45,000 clones, of which about four fifths were seen once. The ten largest clones capture roughly 1.5% of the sample. This clone showed up just once. What this receptor recognizes is not known. No quality values exist for individual bases; no much larger clone is one base distant. The treatment or condition tag for this specimen amounts to: preoperative locoregional IRX-2 cytokine immunotherapy. The samples were obtained from a phase Ib study that tested preoperative, locoregional IRX-2 cytokine immunotherapy meant to prime immune responses. Donors were patients with early-stage breast cancer who received IRX-2 before surgery.

The V and J ends are trimmed by 0 bases and 0 bases, leaving 12 bases between them. CDR3 length: 16 amino acids, cysteine to phenylalanine. The entry retains the CDR3 DNA only, 48 bases that are in frame from base 1. Per the germline V gene, SGHRS is the CDR1 and YFSETQ is the CDR2. Here the sequenced sample was lymph node tissue, taken after IRX-2 immunotherapy. The TCR originated in a human donor with breast cancer. The sequence is built from TRBV5-1 and TRBJ2-5; the D gene cannot be resolved reliably. The CDR3 amino acid sequence is: CASSLARTLYQETQYF. The DNA is as follows: TGCGCCAGCAGCTTGGCTAGGACCCTGTACCAAGAGACCCAGTACTTC.